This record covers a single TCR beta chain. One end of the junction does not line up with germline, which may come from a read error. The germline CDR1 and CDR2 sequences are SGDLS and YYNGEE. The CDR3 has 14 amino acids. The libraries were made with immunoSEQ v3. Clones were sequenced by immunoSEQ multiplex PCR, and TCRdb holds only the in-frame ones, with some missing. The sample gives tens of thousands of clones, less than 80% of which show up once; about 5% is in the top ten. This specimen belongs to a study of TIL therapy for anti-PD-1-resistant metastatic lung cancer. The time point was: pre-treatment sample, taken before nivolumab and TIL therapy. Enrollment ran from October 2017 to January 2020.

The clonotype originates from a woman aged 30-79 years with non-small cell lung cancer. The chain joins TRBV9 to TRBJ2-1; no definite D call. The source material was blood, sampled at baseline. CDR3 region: CASSVGVSDNEQFF. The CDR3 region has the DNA TGTGCCAGCAGCGTAGGAGTCTCCGACAATGAGCAGTTCTTC.